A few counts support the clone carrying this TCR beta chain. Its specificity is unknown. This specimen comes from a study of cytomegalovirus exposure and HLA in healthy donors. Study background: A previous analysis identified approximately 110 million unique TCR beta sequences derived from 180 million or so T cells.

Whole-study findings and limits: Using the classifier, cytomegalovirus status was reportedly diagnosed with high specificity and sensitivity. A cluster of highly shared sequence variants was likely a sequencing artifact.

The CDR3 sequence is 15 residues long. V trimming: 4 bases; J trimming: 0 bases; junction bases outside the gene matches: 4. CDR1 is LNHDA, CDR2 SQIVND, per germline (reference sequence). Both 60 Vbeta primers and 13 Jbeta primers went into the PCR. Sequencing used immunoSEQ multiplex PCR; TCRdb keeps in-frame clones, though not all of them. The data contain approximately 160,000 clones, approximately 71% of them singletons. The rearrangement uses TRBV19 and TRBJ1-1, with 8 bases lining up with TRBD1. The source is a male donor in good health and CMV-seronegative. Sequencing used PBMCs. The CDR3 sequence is CASSRRDRLNTEAFF. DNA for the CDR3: TGTGCCAGTAGTAGGAGGGACAGGTTGAACACTGAAGCTTTCTTT.